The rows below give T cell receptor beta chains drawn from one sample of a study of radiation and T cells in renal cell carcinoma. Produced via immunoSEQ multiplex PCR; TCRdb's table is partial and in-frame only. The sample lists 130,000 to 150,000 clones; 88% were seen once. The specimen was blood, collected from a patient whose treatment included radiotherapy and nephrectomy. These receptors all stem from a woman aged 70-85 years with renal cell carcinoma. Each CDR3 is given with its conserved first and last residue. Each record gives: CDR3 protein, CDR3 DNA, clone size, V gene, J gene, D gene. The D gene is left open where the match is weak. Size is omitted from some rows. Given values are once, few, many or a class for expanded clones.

CASSTDGQGNYGYTF	TGTGCCAGCAGTACTGATGGACAGGGGAACTATGGCTACACCTTC	-	TRBV6-1	TRBJ1-2	TRBD1
CAWSVTATNEKLFF	TGTGCCTGGAGTGTCACAGCAACTAATGAAAAACTGTTTTTT	-	TRBV30	TRBJ1-4	-
CATSRFGQGSNTEAFF	TGTGCCACCAGCAGGTTTGGACAGGGTTCGAACACTGAAGCTTTCTTT	-	TRBV15	TRBJ1-1	TRBD1
CASSIRGGRTEAFF	TGTGCCAGCAGCATTCGCGGAGGGCGAACTGAAGCTTTCTTT	-	TRBV6-5	TRBJ1-1	-
CAISAGLRQPQHF	TGTGCCATCAGTGCGGGGTTAAGACAGCCCCAGCATTTT	-	TRBV10-3	TRBJ1-5	-
CASSMDSSLGNEKLFF	TGTGCCAGTAGTATGGACAGCTCCCTGGGGAATGAAAAACTGTTTTTT	-	TRBV19	TRBJ1-4	-
CASVGNNGYTF	TGTGCCAGCGTGGGTAATAATGGCTACACCTTC	-	TRBV6-6	TRBJ1-2	-
CASSAGAGGQLNTEAFF	TGTGCCAGCAGCGCCGGGGCTGGGGGGCAGTTAAACACTGAAGCTTTCTTT	-	TRBV9	TRBJ1-1	-
CASSIESTGNNQPQHF	TGTGCCAGTAGTATCGAATCAACAGGGAACAATCAGCCCCAGCATTTT	-	TRBV19	TRBJ1-5	-
CASSTSSRGAGGEKLFF	TGTGCCAGCAGCACCTCATCCCGGGGGGCAGGGGGCGAAAAACTGTTTTTT	-	TRBV7-2	TRBJ1-4	TRBD1
CASSTRLAGGLWETQYF	TGTGCCAGTAGTACGAGACTAGCGGGGGGGCTTTGGGAGACCCAGTACTTC	-	TRBV19	TRBJ2-5	TRBD2
CASSFASGGVPYNEQFF	TGTGCCAGCAGCTTTGCTAGCGGGGGGGTACCCTACAATGAGCAGTTCTTC	few	TRBV7-6	TRBJ2-1	TRBD2
CASSITSGGARETQYF	TGTGCCAGCAGCATTACTAGCGGGGGGGCCCGGGAGACCCAGTACTTC	-	TRBV7-9	TRBJ2-5	TRBD2
CASSFRGTNYGYTF	TGTGCCAGTAGTTTTCGAGGGACCAACTATGGCTACACCTTC	-	TRBV19	TRBJ1-2	-
CASSSQRAGGKQPQHF	TGTGCCAGCAGCTCTCAACGGGCAGGGGGAAAACAGCCCCAGCATTTT	-	TRBV28	TRBJ1-5	TRBD1
CSVEDWQGVIFNEQFF	TGCAGCGTTGAAGATTGGCAGGGGGTAATCTTTAATGAGCAGTTCTTC	-	TRBV29-1	TRBJ2-1	TRBD1
CAWRRGGQSDTQYF	TGTGCCTGGAGGCGGGGGGGCCAATCAGATACGCAGTATTTT	-	TRBV7-2	TRBJ2-3	TRBD2
CASSEAVHSTDTQYF	TGTGCCAGCAGTGAAGCGGTCCACAGCACAGATACGCAGTATTTT	-	TRBV6-1	TRBJ2-3	-
CASSPQGTSGGASTDTQYF	TGTGCCAGCAGCCCGCAGGGGACTAGCGGGGGGGCCAGTACAGATACGCAGTATTTT	-	TRBV14	TRBJ2-3	TRBD2
CASSLAMALQETQYF	TGTGCCAGCAGCTTAGCGATGGCATTGCAAGAGACCCAGTACTTC	-	TRBV11-1	TRBJ2-5	-
CASSGADSNQPQHF	TGTGCCAGCAGTGGGGCGGATAGCAATCAGCCCCAGCATTTT	-	TRBV2	TRBJ1-5	-
CASSHRVTGELFF	TGTGCCAGCAGCCACAGGGTTACCGGGGAGCTGTTTTTT	-	TRBV14	TRBJ2-2	-
CASTVWVQNYNEQFF	TGTGCCAGCACGGTTTGGGTTCAAAATTACAATGAGCAGTTCTTC	-	TRBV6-1	TRBJ2-1	-
CASSENSLWGEKLFF	TGTGCCAGCAGTGAAAATAGCCTCTGGGGCGAAAAACTGTTTTTT	-	TRBV6-1	TRBJ1-4	-
CASSTGTVNQPQHF	TGTGCCAGCAGTACCGGGACAGTTAATCAGCCCCAGCATTTT	-	TRBV6-5	TRBJ1-5	TRBD1
CASSSWTGGEEKLFF	TGTGCCAGCAGTAGCTGGACAGGGGGAGAGGAAAAACTGTTTTTT	-	TRBV6-5	TRBJ1-4	TRBD1
CASSLVSRSGEQYF	TGTGCCAGCAGCTTGGTGTCTAGGTCGGGCGAGCAGTACTTC	-	TRBV5-4	TRBJ2-7	-
CASSMLGGETQYF	TGTGCCAGTAGTATGTTGGGAGGGGAGACCCAGTACTTC	-	TRBV19	TRBJ2-5	TRBD2
CASSRRGDSYEQYF	TGTGCCAGCAGCCGCAGGGGGGATTCCTACGAGCAGTACTTC	once	TRBV5-4	TRBJ2-7	-
CASSEDRGLGTDTQYF	TGTGCCAGCAGTGAAGATCGGGGACTAGGGACAGATACGCAGTATTTT	-	TRBV2	TRBJ2-3	TRBD2
CASSSYTGELFF	TGTGCCAGTAGTTCGTACACCGGGGAGCTGTTTTTT	few	TRBV19	TRBJ2-2	-
CASSLVPSGGRNEQFF	TGTGCCAGCAGCTTAGTTCCTAGCGGGGGAAGGAATGAGCAGTTCTTC	-	TRBV7-2	TRBJ2-1	TRBD2
CASSRETGGYEQYF	TGCGCCAGCAGCCGGGAGACAGGGGGGTACGAGCAGTACTTC	-	TRBV5-1	TRBJ2-7	TRBD1
CAIRVPEAFF	TGTGCCATCAGGGTACCTGAAGCTTTCTTT	few	TRBV21-1	TRBJ1-1	-
CASSYFDRADTQYF	TGTGCCAGCAGTTACTTCGACAGGGCAGATACGCAGTATTTT	-	TRBV6-5	TRBJ2-3	TRBD1
CASSLAGAEETQYF	TGCGCCAGCAGCTTGGCCGGGGCAGAAGAGACCCAGTACTTC	-	TRBV5-1	TRBJ2-5	-
CAITAGGRGPEQYF	TGTGCCATCACGGCAGGGGGGCGCGGTCCCGAGCAGTACTTC	-	TRBV10-3	TRBJ2-7	-
CASSPNRGGETQYF	TGTGCCAGCAGCCCCAACAGGGGAGGGGAGACCCAGTACTTC	-	TRBV11-2	TRBJ2-5	-
CASSEGTRGSGNTIYF	TGTGCCAGCAGTGAAGGAACGAGGGGCTCTGGAAACACCATATATTTT	-	TRBV6-1	TRBJ1-3	-
CAWSAGTSLRLSTDTQYF	TGTGCCTGGAGTGCCGGGACATCGTTGCGACTAAGCACAGATACGCAGTATTTT	-	TRBV30	TRBJ2-3	-
CASSLGQGRPYEQYF	TGTGCCAGCAGCTTGGGGCAGGGGCGGCCCTACGAGCAGTACTTC	-	TRBV5-6	TRBJ2-7	-
CASSIAGSGANVLTF	TGTGCCAGTAGTATTGCGGGGTCTGGGGCCAACGTCCTGACTTTC	-	TRBV19	TRBJ2-6	-
CASSTAGERQPQHF	TGTGCCAGTAGTACAGCAGGGGAGCGTCAGCCCCAGCATTTT	few	TRBV19	TRBJ1-5	-
CAWRSGETQYF	TGTGCCTGGAGATCAGGCGAGACCCAGTACTTC	few	TRBV30	TRBJ2-5	-
CASSLDRSGVWFTEAFF	TGTGCCAGCAGCTTAGATAGGTCAGGCGTGTGGTTCACTGAAGCTTTCTTT	-	TRBV11-3	TRBJ1-1	-
CASSPGPDYEQYF	TGTGCCAGCAGCCCTGGGCCCGACTACGAGCAGTACTTC	-	TRBV7-3	TRBJ2-7	-
CASLRGQGAYEQYF	TGTGCCAGCCTCCGGGGACAGGGGGCCTACGAGCAGTACTTC	-	TRBV6-6	TRBJ2-7	TRBD1
CATSREGGRSYEQYF	TGTGCCACCAGCAGAGAGGGAGGGAGATCCTACGAGCAGTACTTC	-	TRBV15	TRBJ2-7	TRBD2
CASSLGIPGQKNYGYTF	TGCGCCAGCAGCTTGGGGATTCCGGGACAGAAGAACTATGGCTACACCTTC	few	TRBV5-1	TRBJ1-2	TRBD1
CASSQDLNSPLHF	TGCGCCAGCAGCCAAGATTTAAATTCACCCCTCCACTTT	once	TRBV4-3	TRBJ1-6	-
CASSLLRVAGTYEQYF	TGTGCCAGCAGTTTATTAAGGGTAGCGGGGACCTACGAGCAGTACTTC	-	TRBV28	TRBJ2-7	TRBD2
CASNEANEKLFF	TGTGCCAGCAACGAGGCTAATGAAAAACTGTTTTTT	-	TRBV6-1	TRBJ1-4	-
CASSPDRGRGYTF	TGTGCCAGCAGCCCGGACAGGGGGAGAGGCTACACCTTC	-	TRBV7-8	TRBJ1-2	TRBD1
CAWKNPGSYEQYF	TGTGCCTGGAAGAATCCAGGGAGCTACGAGCAGTACTTC	-	TRBV30	TRBJ2-7	-
CASSLDRGSRETQYF	TGTGCCAGCAGCTTGGACAGGGGAAGTAGAGAGACCCAGTACTTC	-	TRBV5-6	TRBJ2-5	TRBD1
CASSVSLRDEGHYGYTF	TGTGCCAGCAGCGTCTCCCTGAGGGACGAGGGCCACTATGGCTACACCTTC	-	TRBV9	TRBJ1-2	-
CASSQERNTIYF	TGCGCCAGCAGCCAAGAACGAAACACCATATATTTT	-	TRBV4-1	TRBJ1-3	-